A single sample gave rise to the 7 T cell receptor beta chains below, sequenced in a study of cytomegalovirus exposure and HLA in healthy donors. The repertoire was sequenced with immunoSEQ multiplex PCR; TCRdb's copy has only in-frame clones and lacks some. Among 160,000 or so clones, approximately 86% were seen once, and the ten largest hold less than 3%. The sequencing input was PBMCs. All receptors come from a young man in good health and CMV-seropositive.

The chain is built from TRBV6-5 and TRBJ1-2; D gene uncertain. The germline V and J ends were trimmed by 6 bases and 4 bases, with 18 bases remaining between them. In germline, CDR1 is MNHEY, CDR2 SVGAGI. The CDR3 loop spans 15 amino acids. This CDR3 is CASSFTERGGYGYTF. Written as DNA, the CDR3 is TGTGCCAGCAGCTTCACGGAACGGGGAGGCTATGGCTACACCTTC.

This chain links TRBV20-1 with TRBJ2-3; a weak D match, TRBD2 (5 bases). This CDR3 spans 11 amino acids. The germline V gene encodes CDR1 DFQATT and CDR2 SNEGSKA (reference sequence). Trimming shortened V by 5 bases and J by 11 bases, and 14 bases separated the two germline ends. The CDR3 DNA sequence: TGCAGTGCTGGAACGGGCCGGGAGCAGTATTTT. Translation: CSAGTGREQYF.

V is TRBV29-1 and J is TRBJ2-1, with 7 bases that match TRBD2. CDR3 length equals 12 residues. V lost 7 bases to trimming and J lost 9 bases; unmatched junction nucleotides: 9. CDR1 is SQVTM, CDR2 ANQGSEA, per germline. The CDR3 spells CSAVWTSREQFF. In nucleotides, the CDR3 is TGCAGCGCCGTCTGGACTAGTCGTGAGCAGTTCTTC.

The gene calls are TRBV5-6 and TRBJ2-7; 9 nucleotides align to TRBD1. Germline V gives CDR1 SGHDT, CDR2 YYEEEE. J gave up 6 bases and V 4 bases, and 14 bases lay outside the gene matches. This CDR3 contains 16 residues. The CDR3, as DNA: TGTGCCAGCAGCATCGTATCGGGACAGGGTTTCGGCGAGCAGTACTTC. This codes for CASSIVSGQGFGEQYF.

This rearrangement joins TRBV6-6 to TRBJ1-5; D may be TRBD1 (5 bases). V dropped 4 bases and J dropped 5 bases, with 12 bases sitting between them. The CDR3 length is 14 residues. Germline CDR1 reads MNHNY; CDR2 reads SVGAGI (reference sequence). As DNA, the CDR3 is TGTGCCAGCAGTTTAGCAGGGCTCCATCAGCCCCAGCATTTT. It encodes CASSLAGLHQPQHF.

The chain employs TRBV6-6 and TRBJ2-5, with 7 bases matching TRBD2. The V segment lost 2 bases and the J segment 5 bases; nucleotides outside the gene matches: 5. Germline V gene lookup returns CDR1 MNHNY and CDR2 SVGAGI (reference sequence). The CDR3 has 14 amino acids. CDR3 loop: CASSYGGEGETQYF. The CDR3 coding sequence is TGTGCCAGCAGTTACGGAGGGGAGGGGGAGACCCAGTACTTC.

The V gene is TRBV20-1, the J gene TRBJ1-1; the D is unclear. The ends were cut back, 6 bases at V and 7 bases at J, with 12 bases in the middle. Germline values: CDR1 DFQATT, CDR2 SNEGSKA (reference sequence). The CDR3 contains 11 residues. The CDR3 DNA sequence: TGCAGTGCCGGTCCCGGGGTTGAAGCTTTCTTT. It specifies CSAGPGVEAFF.